This T cell receptor (beta chain) was found in a study of beta chain features in type 1 diabetes. At the level of the study: Age and gender were similar between patients and healthy donors, as were cell yields. Points from the study as a whole: The question left open here concerned HLA type influencing TCRB rearrangement. Across all four CD4+ subsets, people with type 1 diabetes showed modestly shorter TCRB CDR3s. Shorter templates might be favored by PCR, and equally so in patients and in controls.

CDR3 length: 14 residues. V was pared by 3 bases and J by 0 bases, with 6 bases between. CDR1 is SEHNR, CDR2 FQNEAQ, per germline (reference sequence). This clone was counted between two and nine times. Antigen: not known. Other DNA variants within this sample encode the same CDR3. cDNA synthesis used the whole RNA isolate, giving expressed TCRB sequences. The protocol was immunoSEQ multiplex PCR, while the TCRdb copy is restricted to in-frame clones and leaves out a portion. Counted here are hundreds of thousands of clones, 15% to 20% occurring once; the ten biggest clones make up roughly 0.025%. The receptor was derived from a young woman in good health. Sequencing was carried out using naive CD4+ T cells from blood. V gene TRBV7-9 combines with J gene TRBJ1-3, with D maybe TRBD1 (6 bases). The chain's CDR3 is CASSLDSSGNTIYF. CDR3 nucleotides: TGTGCCAGCAGCTTGGACAGCTCTGGAAACACCATATATTTT. The complete variable domain, with remaining parts taken from reference TRBV7-9 and TRBJ1-3, reads DTGVSQNPRHKITKRGQNVTFRCDPISEHNRLYWYRQTLGQGPEFLTYFQNEAQLEKSRLLSDRFSAERPKGSFSTLEIQRTEQGDSAMYLCASSLDSSGNTIYFGEGSWLTVV.